These T cell receptor beta chains were read from a single sample in a study of blood T cell repertoires in COVID-19. Generated by immunoSEQ multiplex PCR, the TCRdb table keeps only in-frame clones and is missing some. Among 90,000 or so clones listed, 72% were seen once. The sample taken for sequencing was peripheral blood. All receptors come from a woman aged 60-75 years in a cohort sampled during active or convalescent COVID-19. Each CDR3 is given with its conserved first and last residue. Fields, in order: J gene, D gene, CDR3 length, V gene, clone size, CDR3 DNA, CDR3 protein. The D gene is left open where the match is weak. Some rows mark clone size as missing; the rest say once, few, many or name a class of expanded clone.

>TRBJ2-1|TRBD2|17|TRBV28|NA
TGTGCCAGCAGTTTGGCGTCTGGACTAGCGGGGAACAATGAGCAGTTCTTC
CASSLASGLAGNNEQFF
>TRBJ1-1|TRBD1|14|TRBV2|NA
TGTGCCAGCAGTGGACAGGGAGCGAACACTGAAGCTTTCTTT
CASSGQGANTEAFF
>TRBJ2-7|TRBD1|14|TRBV5-1|NA
TGCGCCAGCAGCTTGATGGGACAGCTGTACGAGCAGTACTTC
CASSLMGQLYEQYF
>TRBJ1-5|TRBD1|15|TRBV6-1|few
TGTGCCAGCAGTGAATCCAGGGGGGCTGTTCAGCCCCAGCATTTT
CASSESRGAVQPQHF
>TRBJ2-7|TRBD2|15|TRBV5-1|NA
TGCGCCAGCAGCTTTAGCGGGGGGGCTCCGTACGAGCAGTACTTC
CASSFSGGAPYEQYF
>TRBJ1-2|TRBD1|12|TRBV6-6|NA
TGTGCCGTTTGGACAGGGGACTATGGCTACACCTTC
CAVWTGDYGYTF
>TRBJ1-1|NA|14|TRBV7-9|NA
TGTGCCAGCAGATTGAGGGCGGAGGACACTGAAGCTTTCTTT
CASRLRAEDTEAFF
>TRBJ1-5|NA|18|TRBV15|few
TGTGCCACCAGCAGAACAACAGGGTTGGGTTATAGCAATCAGCCCCAGCATTTT
CATSRTTGLGYSNQPQHF
>TRBJ1-1|TRBD1|15|TRBV18|NA
TGTGCCAGCTCACCGCCGGACAGGGGAAGGACTGAAGCTTTCTTT
CASSPPDRGRTEAFF
>TRBJ2-7|NA|13|TRBV5-6|NA
TGTGCCAGCAGCCCCGTGGGGGGCTACGAGCAGTACTTC
CASSPVGGYEQYF
>TRBJ2-7|TRBD2|17|TRBV20-1|once
TGCAGTGCTAGTTCGGGACTACCTGATATGGCATCCTACGAGCAGTACTTC
CSASSGLPDMASYEQYF
>TRBJ2-5|NA|14|TRBV7-2|NA
TGTGCCAGCAGCTTCAGCTACAGACAAGAGACCCAGTACTTC
CASSFSYRQETQYF
>TRBJ2-5|TRBD2|16|TRBV10-3|once
TGTGCCATCAGCAGACTAGCGGGGGCTACCCAAGAGACCCAGTACTTC
CAISRLAGATQETQYF
>TRBJ2-7|NA|13|TRBV10-3|NA
TGTGCCATCAGCACAGGGGGGGGCTACGAGCAGTACTTC
CAISTGGGYEQYF
>TRBJ2-1|TRBD1|13|TRBV30|few
TGTGCCTGGATAGGACAGGGTTGGGGTGAGCAGTTCTTC
CAWIGQGWGEQFF
>TRBJ2-1|TRBD1|17|TRBV5-4|NA
TGTGCCAGCAGCCCAAGGACAGGGGGATTCAATAACAATGAGCAGTTCTTC
CASSPRTGGFNNNEQFF
>TRBJ1-5|TRBD1|14|TRBV7-9|many
TGTGCCAGCAGCTTAGGGACAGGGGAGCAGCCCCAGCATTTT
CASSLGTGEQPQHF
>TRBJ1-5|TRBD1|17|TRBV3-1/TRBV3-2|NA
TGTGCCAGCAGCCAAGGGACAGGGGGCCTCAGCAATCAGCCCCAGCATTTT
CASSQGTGGLSNQPQHF
>TRBJ1-4|NA|13|TRBV3-1/TRBV3-2|NA
TGTGCCAGCAGCCAGGAGGGTTTGGAAAAACTGTTTTTT
CASSQEGLEKLFF
>TRBJ1-1|NA|15|TRBV6-5|NA
TGTGCCAGCAGTTCCTCGACAGAGATGAACACTGAAGCTTTCTTT
CASSSSTEMNTEAFF
>TRBJ2-7|TRBD1|15|TRBV25-1|few
TGTGCCAGCAGTGACCCGGGACAGGGTATTTCCGAGCAGTACTTC
CASSDPGQGISEQYF
>TRBJ1-1|NA|14|TRBV6-5|NA
TGTGCCAGCAGACCCCTAGGGGGTAGCACTGAAGCTTTCTTT
CASRPLGGSTEAFF
>TRBJ2-7|TRBD1|19|TRBV27|NA
TGTGCCAGCAGTTTATCGGGGGACAGGGGGGCTTATAGCTCCTACGAGCAGTACTTC
CASSLSGDRGAYSSYEQYF
>TRBJ1-2|TRBD1|16|TRBV7-9|NA
TGTGCCAGCAGCTTAAACAACGCGGACAGGAACTATGGCTACACCTTC
CASSLNNADRNYGYTF
>TRBJ1-2|TRBD1|20|TRBV15|NA
TGTGCCACCAGCAGAGATTTTCCTATCTACCGGGACAGGGGACGTTCTGGCTACACCTTC
CATSRDFPIYRDRGRSGYTF
>TRBJ1-4|NA|11|TRBV12-3/TRBV12-4|few
TGTGCCAGCAGTTTGTCGGAAAAACTGTTTTTT
CASSLSEKLFF
>TRBJ1-2|NA|14|TRBV28|once
TGTGCCAGCAGAGAGGGGGTTATTAACTATGGCTACACCTTC
CASREGVINYGYTF
>TRBJ1-2|NA|15|TRBV5-4|NA
TGTGCCAGCAGCCTAGGACGGGAGGGGACCTATGGCTACACCTTC
CASSLGREGTYGYTF
>TRBJ2-2|TRBD1|16|TRBV5-1|NA
TGCGCCAGCAGCCCCCGGGACAGGGGGAACACCGGGGAGCTGTTTTTT
CASSPRDRGNTGELFF
>TRBJ2-1|TRBD1|15|TRBV10-1|NA
TGCGCCAGCAGTGATGAGGGGGCGCGAAAGGATGAGCAGTTCTTC
CASSDEGARKDEQFF
>TRBJ2-2|NA|16|TRBV7-7|few
TGTGCCAGCAGCCCCTGGTCACCAACGGGGACCGGGGAGCTGTTTTTT
CASSPWSPTGTGELFF
>TRBJ1-6|NA|15|TRBV7-2|many
TGTGCCAGCAGCTTAGTTGGGCGGGGCCATTCACCCCTCCACTTT
CASSLVGRGHSPLHF
>TRBJ1-5|NA|15|TRBV4-2|once
TGTGCCAGCAGCCAAGATTTGGGGCGCCGGCAGCCCCAGCATTTT
CASSQDLGRRQPQHF
>TRBJ1-1|NA|14|TRBV7-9|NA
TGTGCCAGCAGCTTATCGGTTGGGAACACTGAAGCTTTCTTT
CASSLSVGNTEAFF
>TRBJ2-7|NA|14|TRBV11-2|once
TGTGCCAGCAGCTTAGACCTCCAGGTCTACGAGCAGTACTTC
CASSLDLQVYEQYF
>TRBJ2-5|NA|13|TRBV4-3|NA
TGCGCCAGCAGCCGACAGACACAAGAGACCCAGTACTTC
CASSRQTQETQYF
>TRBJ1-3|TRBD1|14|TRBV5-4|NA
TGTGCCACCGCGACAGGGGTTAGTGGAAACACCATATATTTT
CATATGVSGNTIYF
>TRBJ1-2|TRBD1|13|TRBV18|many
TGTGCCAGCTCACCCGGGACAGACTATGGCTACACCTTC
CASSPGTDYGYTF
>TRBJ1-4|NA|16|TRBV4-3|NA
TGCGCCAGCAGCCAAGGAGGGCCCTCAACTAATGAAAAACTGTTTTTT
CASSQGGPSTNEKLFF
>TRBJ2-5|TRBD1|16|TRBV4-1|many
TGCGCCAGCAGCCGCAACCGGGACAGGGGTTTGGAGACCCAGTACTTC
CASSRNRDRGLETQYF
>TRBJ2-3|TRBD1|17|TRBV10-3|NA
TGTGCCATCAGTGAAAGGGGGGACAGGGGTTTGACAGATACGCAGTATTTT
CAISERGDRGLTDTQYF
>TRBJ2-7|TRBD1|15|TRBV7-6|NA
TGTGCCAGCAGAAAACCGGGACAGGGAGCCTACGAGCAGTACTTC
CASRKPGQGAYEQYF
>TRBJ2-2|NA|15|TRBV9|once
TGTGCCAGCAGCCCGCGGACAGCGAACACCGGGGAGCTGTTTTTT
CASSPRTANTGELFF
>TRBJ2-7|TRBD1|14|TRBV9|NA
TGTGCCAGCAGCACACGACAGGGGGCATCCGAGCAGTACTTC
CASSTRQGASEQYF
>TRBJ1-1|NA|13|TRBV20-1|NA
TGCAGTGCTAGTCTGCAGGGGCTCACTGAAGCTTTCTTT
CSASLQGLTEAFF
>TRBJ2-7|NA|15|TRBV4-2|NA
TGTGCCAGCAGCCAAGGAGGCGGGCAGAGCTACGAGCAGTACTTC
CASSQGGGQSYEQYF
>TRBJ1-1|NA|12|TRBV6-6|NA
TGTGCCAGCAGCCAGGGGTTGCCTGAAGCTTTCTTT
CASSQGLPEAFF
>TRBJ2-3|TRBD1|14|TRBV10-3|few
TGTGCCATCAGTGGAGGGCAGGGGGCAGATACGCAGTATTTT
CAISGGQGADTQYF
>TRBJ2-3|TRBD2|15|TRBV18|NA
TGTGCCAGCACAACCGGAGCGGGGGAAACAGATACGCAGTATTTT
CASTTGAGETDTQYF
>TRBJ2-1|NA|13|TRBV7-2|NA
TGTGCCAGCAGCTTAGGCGGGACAGAAGAGCAGTTCTTC
CASSLGGTEEQFF
>TRBJ2-3|TRBD2|15|TRBV20-1|NA
TGCAGTGCTAGTTCCGCTAGCGGGCTCTTGGATACGCAGTATTTT
CSASSASGLLDTQYF
>TRBJ2-7|NA|12|TRBV10-3|few
TGTGCCATCAGTGGACAGTCCTACGAGCAGTACTTC
CAISGQSYEQYF
>TRBJ2-3|NA|15|TRBV3-1/TRBV3-2|NA
TGTGCCAGCAGCCAAGCACCCCTACCGTTTAATACGCAGTATTTT
CASSQAPLPFNTQYF
>TRBJ2-3|NA|14|TRBV5-6|NA
TGTGCCAGCAGCCCGACCGACGGGACAGATACGCAGTATTTT
CASSPTDGTDTQYF
>TRBJ2-7|NA|15|TRBV28|NA
TGTGCCAGCAGGGCACAGGGATCCCCCCTCCAGGAGCAGTACTTC
CASRAQGSPLQEQYF
>TRBJ1-5|TRBD1|15|TRBV19|NA
TGTGCCAGTAGTATAGAGGACAGGCCTAATCAGCCCCAGCATTTT
CASSIEDRPNQPQHF
>TRBJ2-3|NA|14|TRBV5-1|NA
TGCGCCAGCAGCTTGGCCAGGGTTGCAGATACGCAGTATTTT
CASSLARVADTQYF